These T cell receptor beta chains were read from a single sample in a study of regulatory T cells in long-lasting Graves disease. MiXCR, run by TCRdb on the multiplex PCR reads, gives a single entry per CDR3 protein. The repertoire has 420,000 or so distinct CDR3 sequences, around 17% of them found once; the top ten carry around 23%. These records were also assigned to another study, of T cells in Graves' hyperthyroidism and ophthalmopathy.

Material: peripheral blood mononuclear cells (PBMCs), obtained at new diagnosis, from a patient treated with antithyroid drugs. These receptor sequences come from a young woman with Graves disease. Each CDR3 is given without its conserved first and last residue. Fields, in order: V gene, J gene, CDR3 protein.

V: TRBV4-1
J: TRBJ2-2
CDR3: ASSLFARGRNANTGELF

V: TRBV6-5
J: TRBJ2-5
CDR3: ASSYSWREWQETQY

V: TRBV28
J: TRBJ2-5
CDR3: ASSWTETQY

V: TRBV7-2
J: TRBJ2-5
CDR3: ASSLALTGAETQY

V: TRBV7-9
J: TRBJ2-7
CDR3: ASSHQGYEQY

V: TRBV6-1
J: TRBJ2-1
CDR3: ASSDGTSWDEQF

V: TRBV2
J: TRBJ2-7
CDR3: ASSVSWDEQY

V: TRBV24-1
J: TRBJ2-3
CDR3: ATSGAGAVDTQY

V: TRBV6-9
J: TRBJ2-3
CDR3: ASSYGISSTDTQY

V: TRBV2
J: TRBJ1-1
CDR3: ASTMGQGILNTEAF

V: TRBV19
J: TRBJ1-5
CDR3: AGSYLRGAGDRNQPQH

V: TRBV12-3/TRBV12-4
J: TRBJ1-4
CDR3: ASSSWDRDEKLF

V: TRBV2
J: TRBJ1-5
CDR3: ASSGRTGQNQPQH

V: TRBV28
J: TRBJ1-3
CDR3: ASRMDRLSGNTIY

V: TRBV11-1
J: TRBJ2-5
CDR3: ASSPGQGTRETQY

V: TRBV4-3
J: TRBJ2-7
CDR3: ASSQDRGYEQY

V: TRBV12-3/TRBV12-4
J: TRBJ2-3
CDR3: ASSPGTPGTQY

V: TRBV11-2
J: TRBJ2-5
CDR3: ASSSTGRETQY

V: TRBV28
J: TRBJ2-4
CDR3: ASSFGPGILAKNIQY

V: TRBV20-1
J: TRBJ2-2
CDR3: SARQRNTGELF

V: TRBV12-3/TRBV12-4
J: TRBJ2-5
CDR3: ASSLLAGGVETQY

V: TRBV7-8
J: TRBJ2-3
CDR3: ASFPGGEGLTDTQY

V: TRBV6-1
J: TRBJ2-7
CDR3: ASRAIYEQY

V: TRBV27
J: TRBJ2-3
CDR3: ASSLYVGGTDTQY

V: TRBV6-9
J: TRBJ1-4
CDR3: ASSYGDSRNEKLF

V: TRBV2
J: TRBJ1-6
CDR3: ASSEVGPNSPLH

V: TRBV15
J: TRBJ2-7
CDR3: ATSRVSSYEQY

V: TRBV29-1
J: TRBJ1-5
CDR3: SVGDRGEEQPQH

V: TRBV6-2/TRBV6-3
J: TRBJ2-7
CDR3: ASSQTSGIGYEQY

V: TRBV20-1
J: TRBJ2-1
CDR3: SARRGPNEQF

V: TRBV28
J: TRBJ1-3
CDR3: ASRPIQGPSSGNTIY

V: TRBV19
J: TRBJ2-1
CDR3: ASRIAGGQGEQF

V: TRBV12-3/TRBV12-4
J: TRBJ2-5
CDR3: ASSLRDLPGQGVQETQY